One and the same sample provided the 18 T cell receptor beta chains below, sequenced in a study of cytomegalovirus exposure and HLA in healthy donors. The PCR ran on 60 Vbeta and 13 Jbeta primers. The method was immunoSEQ multiplex PCR; TCRdb's version includes in-frame clones alone and lacks a portion of them. This table has 95,000 to 110,000 clones, approximately 66% appearing once. The sequenced material came from PBMCs. The receptors shown here come from a woman in her forties or fifties in good health and CMV-seronegative.

The chain combines TRBV4-3 with TRBJ1-2; 7 bases map to TRBD1. V lost 2 bases and J lost 2; bases outside the gene matches: 8. The CDR3 totals 16 residues. Germline values: CDR1 LGHNA, CDR2 YSLEER. The CDR3 loop is CASSQQRQGGNYGYTF. The DNA for the CDR3 is TGCGCCAGCAGCCAACAACGACAGGGTGGAAACTATGGCTACACCTTC.

The rearrangement uses TRBV2 and TRBJ2-7, with TRBD1 matching over 9 bases. CDR3 length equals 14 residues. Germline V gives CDR1 SNHLY, CDR2 FYNNEI. J lost 1 base, V lost 6 bases, and 4 bases had no gene match. CDR3 protein: CASRVDRGSYEQYF. The CDR3 DNA follows: TGTGCCAGCAGGGTCGACAGGGGGTCCTACGAGCAGTACTTC.

The rearrangement joins TRBV27 to TRBJ1-6; possibly TRBD1 for D (5 bases). Germline V gene lookup returns CDR1 MNHEY and CDR2 SMNVEV (reference sequence). V was pared by 5 bases and J by 6 bases, with 14 bases between. CDR3 length: 15 residues. The CDR3, as DNA: TGTGCCAGCAGTATCCGGGACTCTGTTAATTCACCCCTCCACTTT. Residues: CASSIRDSVNSPLHF.

The gene calls are TRBV6-5 and TRBJ2-7; 10 bases fit TRBD1. From germline, CDR1 is MNHEY and CDR2 SVGAGI. The CDR3 is 14 amino acids. V was clipped by 8 bases and J by 3 bases; unmatched bases: 7. CDR3 sequence: CASPRTGGDYEQYF. CDR3 nucleotide sequence: TGTGCCAGCCCTCGGACAGGGGGTGACTACGAGCAGTACTTC.

This clone was found a few times. V is TRBV7-2 and J is TRBJ1-4, with D possibly matching TRBD1 (6 bases). There are 16 residues in the CDR3. The V end was cut by 2 bases, the J end by 7 bases, with 17 bases between. The germline V gene has CDR1 SGHTA and CDR2 FQGNSA. CDR3 sequence: CASSLRLRGTGEKLFF. CDR3 sequence (DNA): TGTGCCAGCAGCTTAAGGTTGAGGGGGACGGGTGAAAAACTGTTTTTT.

This sequence joins TRBV5-1 and TRBJ2-5; no clear D gene. Germline lookup yields CDR1 SGHRS and CDR2 YFSETQ. V lost 1 base and J lost 1, with 14 bases in between. The CDR3 length is 16 residues. CDR3: CASSLYSSRRQETQYF. The CDR3 DNA reads TGCGCCAGCAGCTTGTATTCCAGCAGGCGCCAAGAGACCCAGTACTTC.

The genes are TRBV4-2 and TRBJ2-7; 11 bases align to TRBD1. Looked up from germline, CDR1 is LGHNA and CDR2 is YNFKEQ. Germline trimming cut 4 bases from V and 6 bases from J; bases unmatched to any gene: 5. The CDR3 runs 14 residues. The CDR3 loop is CASSPGGQGGEQYF. The CDR3 nucleotides are TGTGCCAGCAGCCCAGGGGGACAGGGGGGCGAGCAGTACTTC.

This clone was counted a few times. This chain connects TRBV5-1 to TRBJ2-7; 10 bases are a match to TRBD2. Per germline, CDR1 SGHRS and CDR2 YFSETQ. CDR3 length equals 15 residues. V gave up 4 bases and J gave up 3 bases; unmatched junction bases: 7. The CDR3 region has the DNA TGCGCCAGCAGCCGAAATAGCGGGGGGCGCTACGAGCAGTACTTC. Translation: CASSRNSGGRYEQYF.

The rearrangement uses TRBV7-6 and TRBJ2-2, with 11 bases that match TRBD2. The CDR3 totals 18 residues. V lost 5 bases, J lost 2 bases, and 10 bases stayed unmatched. Germline V CDR1 and CDR2: SGHVS, FNYEAQ. The CDR3: CASSLSGLAVVNTGELFF. The CDR3 DNA sequence: TGTGCCAGCAGCCTATCGGGACTAGCGGTCGTTAACACCGGGGAGCTGTTTTTT.

The J gene is TRBJ2-2, the V gene TRBV30, with 9 bases aligning to TRBD2. V shed 0 bases, J shed 7 bases, and the junction held 9 bases outside the gene matches. The CDR3 is 16 residues long. Per the germline V gene, CDR1 is GTSNPN and CDR2 is SVGIG (reference sequence). The CDR3 region has the DNA TGTGCCTGGAGTGTGCGGCTAGCGGGGTTCGGCGGGGAGCTGTTTTTT. It codes for CAWSVRLAGFGGELFF. The complete variable domain, with remaining parts taken from reference TRBV30 and TRBJ2-2, reads SQTIHQWPATLVQPVGSPLSLECTVEGTSNPNLYWYRQAAGRGLQLLFYSVGIGQISSEVPQNLSASRPQDRQFILSSKKLLLSDSGFYLCAWSVRLAGFGGELFFGEGSRLTVL.

The V call is TRBV4-2, the J call TRBJ2-3; 13 nucleotides agree with TRBD2. The CDR3 is made up of 20 amino acids. Germline V gene sequence: CDR1 LGHNA, CDR2 YNFKEQ. V lost 2 bases to trimming and J lost 2 bases; unmatched junction nucleotides: 13. CDR3 nucleotide sequence: TGTGCCAGCAGCCAACGATTGGGGTTGACTAGCGGGGGGTCCACAGATACGCAGTATTTT. This translates into CASSQRLGLTSGGSTDTQYF.

The rearrangement uses TRBV4-2 and TRBJ1-4; tentative D call: TRBD1 (5 bases). Trimming cost V 4 bases and J 3 bases, with 21 bases left between them. Germline V lookup: CDR1 LGHNA, CDR2 YNFKEQ. This CDR3 has 18 residues. CDR3 amino acids: CASSLGQVQGASNEKLFF. For the CDR3, the DNA is TGTGCCAGCAGCCTCGGGCAAGTCCAGGGTGCCTCTAATGAAAAACTGTTTTTT.

The chain uses TRBV7-6 and TRBJ2-1, with D uncertain. With 5 bases removed from V and 2 bases from J, the gap between germline ends came to 7 bases. The germline V gene encodes CDR1 SGHVS and CDR2 FNYEAQ. This CDR3 spans 13 amino acids. CDR3 in DNA: TGTGCCAGCAGCCAGGTACCCTACAATGAGCAGTTCTTC. It translates to CASSQVPYNEQFF.

This chain links TRBV10-3 with TRBJ2-5; possibly TRBD2 for D (7 bases). Trimming left V 8 bases short and J 1 base short, with 8 bases between. CDR3 size: 12 residues. Germline V gene sequence: CDR1 ENHRY, CDR2 SYGVKD. The CDR3 protein is CAIGGAQETQYF. The CDR3 nucleotides read TGTGCCATCGGGGGGGCCCAAGAGACCCAGTACTTC.

The chain carries TRBV28 and TRBJ1-3; maybe TRBD1 (6 bases). Trimming took 7 bases from V and 2 from J, leaving 12 bases between them. The CDR3 is 14 amino acids. Germline V gene sequence: CDR1 MDHEN, CDR2 SYDVKM. The CDR3 bases are TGTGCCAGCAACCCGACAGGCACTGGAAACACCATATATTTT. Translation gives CASNPTGTGNTIYF.

The chain couples TRBV2 to TRBJ2-3, with D perhaps TRBD2 (6 bases). V shed 0 bases and J shed 0 bases, with 10 bases lying between them. Germline-derived CDR1 and CDR2 are SNHLY and FYNNEI. The CDR3 has 16 residues. Here the CDR3 DNA reads TGTGCCAGCAGTGAAGCCCTGGCGGGGAGCACAGATACGCAGTATTTT. Its translation is CASSEALAGSTDTQYF.

V usage is TRBV28 and J usage is TRBJ2-7; D possibly corresponds to TRBD2 (6 bases). CDR3 length: 14 residues. The germline CDR1 and CDR2 sequences are MDHEN and SYDVKM. Between the trimmed V and J ends, which lost 6 bases and 4 bases, there was a span of 16 bases. The CDR3 nucleotides read TGTGCCAGCAGACGCCGGGACTTGTTATACGAGCAGTACTTC. Residues: CASRRRDLLYEQYF.

The chain is built from TRBV18 and TRBJ2-3; the D is unclear. Per germline, CDR1 KGHSH and CDR2 LQKENI. V was cut by 1 base and J by 2 bases, with 13 bases left in between. The length of the CDR3 is 16 residues. The CDR3 spells CASSPLPGSTTDTQYF. CDR3 bases: TGTGCCAGCTCACCACTGCCCGGGTCAACCACAGATACGCAGTATTTT.